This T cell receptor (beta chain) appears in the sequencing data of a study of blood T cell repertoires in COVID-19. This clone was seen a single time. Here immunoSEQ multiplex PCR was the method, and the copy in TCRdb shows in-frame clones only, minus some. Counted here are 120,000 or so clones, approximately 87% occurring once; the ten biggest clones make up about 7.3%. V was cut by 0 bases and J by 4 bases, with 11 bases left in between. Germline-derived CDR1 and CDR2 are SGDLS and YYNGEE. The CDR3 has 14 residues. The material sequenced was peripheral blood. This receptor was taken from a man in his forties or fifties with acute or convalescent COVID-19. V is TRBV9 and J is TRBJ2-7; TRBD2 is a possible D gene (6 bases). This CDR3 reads CASSVASVGYEQYF. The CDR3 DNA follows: TGTGCCAGCAGCGTAGCTAGCGTGGGGTACGAGCAGTACTTC. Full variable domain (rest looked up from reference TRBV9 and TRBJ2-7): DSGVTQTPKHLITATGQRVTLRCSPRSGDLSVYWYQQSLDQGLQFLIQYYNGEERAKGNILERFSAQQFPDLHSELNLSSLELGDSALYFCASSVASVGYEQYFGPGTRLTVT.